These 27 T cell receptor beta chains originate from one sample sequenced in a study of technical replicates of blood from a handful of donors. Here immunoSEQ multiplex PCR was the method, and the copy in TCRdb shows in-frame clones only, minus some. The data show over 25,000 clones, roughly 92% seen once. The sequencing sample was made of PBMCs. The receptors come from a human donor in good health. Some clones in this sample may be carry-over from other donors' samples.

A few counts support this clone. This chain connects TRBV5-1 to TRBJ2-7; D is possibly TRBD2 (7 bases). Germline-derived CDR1 and CDR2 are SGHRS and YFSETQ. This CDR3 region has 15 residues. Trimming pared 3 bases from V and 3 bases from J, leaving 16 bases between. CDR3 coding DNA: TGCGCCAGCAGCTGGATTTCGGGGGGCGGCTACGAGCAGTACTTC. Protein: CASSWISGGGYEQYF.

The chain employs TRBV7-2 and TRBJ2-5; D uncertain. The CDR3 runs to 12 residues. Per the germline V gene, CDR1 is SGHTA and CDR2 is FQGNSA. Trimming removed 2 bases at V and 5 bases at J, with 6 bases between. DNA for the CDR3: TGTGCCAGCAGCTTATTCCCTGAGACCCAGTACTTC. Amino acids: CASSLFPETQYF.

The chain uses TRBV4-2 and TRBJ2-2; tentative D call: TRBD2 (6 bases). V shed 0 bases and J shed 1 base, with 15 bases lying between them. This CDR3 is built from 18 residues. CDR1 is LGHNA and CDR2 is YNFKEQ in the germline V gene. The CDR3 region is CASSQDQWASENTGELFF. CDR3 sequence (DNA): TGTGCCAGCAGCCAAGATCAGTGGGCTAGCGAGAACACCGGGGAGCTGTTTTTT.

This chain joins TRBV4-1 and TRBJ2-7, with no clear D. Trimming removed 2 bases from V and 7 bases from J, with 9 bases in between. Germline V gene lookup returns CDR1 MGHRA and CDR2 YSYEKL. The CDR3 length is 12 residues. The CDR3 DNA reads TGCGCCAGCAGCCAAAGGTCCGGGGAGCAGTACTTC. It codes for CASSQRSGEQYF.

The V gene is TRBV5-4, the J gene TRBJ2-2; the D is unclear. The CDR3 totals 16 residues. V was pared by 1 base and J by 1 base, with 11 bases between. Germline V CDR1 and CDR2: SGHNT, YYREEE (reference sequence). CDR3 DNA: TGTGCCAGCAGCTTGTACAGATACCAGAACACCGGGGAGCTGTTTTTT. Its protein product is CASSLYRYQNTGELFF. Filled out from reference TRBV5-4 and TRBJ2-2, the complete variable domain reads ETGVTQSPTHLIKTRGQQVTLRCSSQSGHNTVSWYQQALGQGPQFIFQYYREEENGRGNFPPRFSGLQFPNYSSELNVNALELDDSALYLCASSLYRYQNTGELFFGEGSRLTVL.

The chain uses TRBV11-2 and TRBJ2-2, with 7 bases fitting TRBD1. There are 15 residues in the CDR3. J gave up 5 bases and V 1 base, and 4 bases lay outside the gene matches. Germline V gene lookup returns CDR1 SGHAT and CDR2 FQNNGV. This CDR3 is CASSLVTGQTGELFF. DNA of the CDR3: TGTGCCAGCAGCTTAGTCACGGGACAGACCGGGGAGCTGTTTTTT.

V and J are TRBV19 and TRBJ2-2; 13 nucleotides agree with TRBD2. This CDR3 has 19 amino acids. V lost 5 bases to trimming and J lost 0 bases; unmatched junction nucleotides: 9. Germline V gene data show CDR1 as LNHDA and CDR2 as SQIVND (reference sequence). CDR3: CASSPLGTSGISNTGELFF. The CDR3 nucleotides read TGTGCCAGTAGTCCCCTGGGGACTAGCGGGATTTCGAACACCGGGGAGCTGTTTTTT.

The chain is built from TRBV7-2 and TRBJ2-5; TRBD2 agrees at 15 bases. The CDR3 has 19 residues. From germline, CDR1 is SGHTA and CDR2 FQGNSA. J gave up 5 bases and V 1 base, and 11 bases lay outside the gene matches. DNA for the CDR3: TGTGCCAGCAGCTTAGGAGGACTAGCGGGAGGGCCGGTTGGGGAGACCCAGTACTTC. Translating it yields CASSLGGLAGGPVGETQYF.

V usage is TRBV6-5 and J usage is TRBJ2-7; weak D call: TRBD2 (7 bases). Trimming cost V 8 bases and J 1 base, with 18 bases left between them. Germline values: CDR1 MNHEY, CDR2 SVGAGI. The CDR3 is 15 amino acids. CDR3 loop: CASGESRGGSYEQYF. CDR3 DNA: TGTGCCAGCGGGGAGTCGAGGGGGGGTTCCTACGAGCAGTACTTC.

The chain recombines TRBV5-1 with TRBJ1-2; unclear D gene. This CDR3 has 14 amino acids. Per the germline V gene, CDR1 is SGHRS and CDR2 is YFSETQ. Trimming removed 0 bases at V and 0 bases at J, with 6 bases between. CDR3 region: CASSLAEANYGYTF. The CDR3 nucleotides read TGCGCCAGCAGCTTGGCAGAAGCTAACTATGGCTACACCTTC. Full variable domain (remainder filled in from reference TRBV5-1 and TRBJ1-2): KAGVTQTPRYLIKTRGQQVTLSCSPISGHRSVSWYQQTPGQGLQFLFEYFSETQRNKGNFPGRFSGRQFSNSRSEMNVSTLELGDSALYLCASSLAEANYGYTFGSGTRLTVV.

This chain connects TRBV6-5 to TRBJ2-3; D is perhaps TRBD1 (6 bases). Between the trimmed V and J ends, which lost 5 bases and 11 bases, there was a span of 17 bases. The CDR3 spans 13 residues. CDR1 MNHEY and CDR2 SVGAGI come from the germline V gene. The CDR3 DNA reads TGTGCCAGCAGTACCCCAAACAGGGAAGGGCAGTATTTT. This sequence encodes CASSTPNREGQYF.

The V gene is TRBV5-4, the J gene TRBJ2-3, with a possible D match to TRBD2 (6 bases). The CDR3 runs 17 residues. V lost 1 base, J lost 2 bases, and 17 bases lay in between. Germline V gene sequence: CDR1 SGHNT, CDR2 YYREEE (reference sequence). The CDR3: CASSLRTAAGNTDTQYF. Written as DNA, the CDR3 is TGTGCCAGCAGCTTGAGGACGGCGGCGGGGAACACAGATACGCAGTATTTT.

CDR3 sequence: CAWSAGLAGADSSYNEQFF. The DNA for the CDR3 is TGTGCCTGGAGTGCGGGACTAGCGGGTGCAGATAGCTCCTACAATGAGCAGTTCTTC. The chain links TRBV30 to TRBJ2-1; TRBD2 agrees at 12 bases. Germline assignment: CDR1 GTSNPN and CDR2 SVGIG (reference sequence). The CDR3 consists of 19 residues. Losses at the gene ends were 1 base for V and 0 bases for J; bases not matched to a gene: 10.

The chain combines TRBV7-9 with TRBJ1-5; 10 bases are a match to TRBD1. Germline V gives CDR1 SEHNR, CDR2 FQNEAQ (reference sequence). With V trimmed by 5 bases and J by 3 bases, 4 bases remained unmatched. The length of the CDR3 is 15 residues. The CDR3 sequence: CASSGGQGYNQPQHF. The DNA for the CDR3 is TGTGCCAGCAGCGGGGGACAGGGGTACAATCAGCCCCAGCATTTT.

The count of this clone is one. The chain joins TRBV2 to TRBJ1-5; D gene unclear. V lost 6 bases, J lost 0 bases, and 9 bases lay in between. Per the germline V gene, CDR1 is SNHLY and CDR2 is FYNNEI. The CDR3 has 14 residues. CDR3: CASRESVSNQPQHF. For the CDR3, the DNA is TGTGCCAGCAGGGAGAGCGTTAGCAATCAGCCCCAGCATTTT. Full variable domain (rest looked up from reference TRBV2 and TRBJ1-5): EPEVTQTPSHQVTQMGQEVILRCVPISNHLYFYWYRQILGQKVEFLVSFYNNEISEKSEIFDDQFSVERPDGSNFTLKIRSTKLEDSAMYFCASRESVSNQPQHFGDGTRLSIL.

The rearrangement links TRBV6-5 to TRBJ1-1; D is ambiguous. Germline CDR1 is MNHEY and CDR2 is SVGAGI. Trimming stripped 0 bases from V and 5 bases from J, with 13 bases between. The CDR3 loop spans 15 amino acids. The CDR3 sequence is CASSYSITPGTEAFF. DNA of the CDR3: TGTGCCAGCAGTTACTCGATCACCCCGGGGACTGAAGCTTTCTTT.

The V and J genes are TRBV11-2 and TRBJ2-2; D unresolved. Germline V gene data show CDR1 as SGHAT and CDR2 as FQNNGV. This CDR3 has 13 residues. The V gene lost 7 bases and the J gene lost 0 bases, with 6 bases spanning the gap. The CDR3 nucleotides read TGTGCCAGCACGGGTGCGAACACCGGGGAGCTGTTTTTT. It yields the protein CASTGANTGELFF.

The V gene is TRBV7-2, the J gene TRBJ1-5; D not resolved. V lost 4 bases to trimming and J lost 0 bases, with 7 bases between them. The CDR3 length is 14 residues. Germline V lookup: CDR1 SGHTA, CDR2 FQGNSA. CDR3 amino acids: CASSYPGSNQPQHF. CDR3 sequence (DNA): TGTGCCAGCAGCTACCCAGGTAGCAATCAGCCCCAGCATTTT. The whole variable domain, remainder taken from reference TRBV7-2 and TRBJ1-5, is GAGVSQSPSNKVTEKGKDVELRCDPISGHTALYWYRQSLGQGLEFLIYFQGNSAPDKSGLPSDRFSAERTGGSVSTLTIQRTQQEDSAVYLCASSYPGSNQPQHFGDGTRLSIL.

The rearrangement uses TRBV5-1 and TRBJ2-1, with 12 nucleotides matching TRBD2. Trimming cost V 4 bases and J 8 bases; bases outside gene matches: 7. The CDR3 is 15 residues long. The germline gives CDR1 SGHRS, CDR2 YFSETQ. The CDR3 spells CASSPGLAGIDEQFF. CDR3 in DNA: TGCGCCAGCAGCCCCGGACTAGCGGGAATCGATGAGCAGTTCTTC. The whole variable domain, filled in from reference TRBV5-1 and TRBJ2-1, reads KAGVTQTPRYLIKTRGQQVTLSCSPISGHRSVSWYQQTPGQGLQFLFEYFSETQRNKGNFPGRFSGRQFSNSRSEMNVSTLELGDSALYLCASSPGLAGIDEQFFGPGTRLTVL.

The chain joins TRBV5-1 to TRBJ2-7; TRBD1 agrees at 7 bases. The V gene end was trimmed by 1 base and the J gene end by 2 bases; junction bases not matched to a gene: 6. The CDR3 consists of 15 residues. Per germline, CDR1 SGHRS and CDR2 YFSETQ. The CDR3 spells CASSLSTGSTYEQYF. The CDR3 DNA reads as TGCGCCAGCAGCTTGTCGACAGGGAGTACCTACGAGCAGTACTTC. Combining the CDR3 with reference TRBV5-1 and TRBJ2-7 gives the whole variable domain KAGVTQTPRYLIKTRGQQVTLSCSPISGHRSVSWYQQTPGQGLQFLFEYFSETQRNKGNFPGRFSGRQFSNSRSEMNVSTLELGDSALYLCASSLSTGSTYEQYFGPGTRLTVT.

The V and J genes are TRBV6-5 and TRBJ2-7; TRBD2 might be the D (6 bases). Trimming stripped 8 bases from V and 5 bases from J, with 10 bases between. The CDR3 spans 11 residues. CDR1 MNHEY and CDR2 SVGAGI come from the germline V gene. CDR3 residues: CASLGSHEQYF. The CDR3 DNA reads as TGTGCCAGCCTCGGGAGCCACGAGCAGTACTTC.

The chain links TRBV7-9 to TRBJ1-4; tentative D call: TRBD1 (6 bases). The CDR3 extends over 15 amino acids. Germline V lookup: CDR1 SEHNR, CDR2 FQNEAQ (reference sequence). Trimming pared 8 bases from V and 3 bases from J, leaving 16 bases between. This chain's CDR3 is CASGTTGNSNEKLFF. The CDR3 nucleotides are TGTGCCAGCGGCACTACAGGGAATTCTAATGAAAAACTGTTTTTT.

The V gene is TRBV6-5, the J gene TRBJ1-2, with D perhaps matching TRBD1 (5 bases). CDR3 length: 14 residues. The V end was cut by 6 bases, the J end by 1 base, with 12 bases between. CDR1 is MNHEY, CDR2 SVGAGI, per germline. The CDR3 region has the DNA TGTGCCAGCAGCCCGGGGGGTTATAACTATGGCTACACCTTC. This translates into CASSPGGYNYGYTF.

This chain connects TRBV15 to TRBJ1-2, with D possibly matching TRBD1 (5 bases). V shed 3 bases and J shed 2 bases, with 13 bases lying between them. In germline, CDR1 is LNHNV, CDR2 YYDKDF (reference sequence). The CDR3 spans 15 residues. CDR3 sequence: CATSRDRTLNYGYTF. The CDR3 region has the DNA TGTGCCACCAGCAGGGATAGGACACTGAACTATGGCTACACCTTC. The full variable domain, completed using reference TRBV15 and TRBJ1-2, is DAMVIQNPRYQVTQFGKPVTLSCSQTLNHNVMYWYQQKSSQAPKLLFHYYDKDFNNEADTPDNFQSRRPNTSFCFLDIRSPGLGDTAMYLCATSRDRTLNYGYTFGSGTRLTVV.

The gene calls are TRBV5-1 and TRBJ1-1; the match to TRBD1 covers 7 bases. This CDR3 has 14 residues. CDR1 is SGHRS and CDR2 is YFSETQ in the germline V gene. Unmatched junction bases numbered 7, after V lost 5 bases and J lost 3 bases. CDR3 loop: CASSFRGRDTEAFF. CDR3 nucleotides: TGCGCCAGCAGTTTTAGGGGGCGTGACACTGAAGCTTTCTTT.

V and J are TRBV29-1 and TRBJ1-2, with D perhaps matching TRBD1 (5 bases). Germline values: CDR1 SQVTM, CDR2 ANQGSEA. V gave up 7 bases and J gave up 6 bases, with 18 bases separating them. The CDR3 consists of 13 residues. CDR3 amino acids: CSGQVREDHGYTF. In nucleotides, the CDR3 is TGCAGCGGGCAGGTCAGGGAGGACCATGGCTACACCTTC. Supplemented by reference TRBV29-1 and TRBJ1-2, the full variable domain reads SAVISQKPSRDICQRGTSLTIQCQVDSQVTMMFWYRQQPGQSLTLIATANQGSEATYESGFVIDKFPISRPNLTFSTLTVSNMSPEDSSIYLCSGQVREDHGYTFGSGTRLTVV.

CDR3 sequence (DNA): TGTGCTAGTGGCCTCGGGACAGGAGTCCAGCCCCAGCATTTT. It encodes CASGLGTGVQPQHF. This chain uses TRBV12-5 with TRBJ1-5, with 8 bases fitting TRBD1. Germline trimming cut 6 bases from V and 7 bases from J; bases unmatched to any gene: 8. Germline CDR1 reads LGHNT; CDR2 reads FRNRAP. This CDR3 has 14 residues. Full variable domain (remainder filled in from reference TRBV12-5 and TRBJ1-5): DARVTQTPRHKVTEMGQEVTMRCQPILGHNTVFWYRQTMMQGLELLAYFRNRAPLDDSGMPKDRFSAEMPDATLATLKIQPSEPRDSAVYFCASGLGTGVQPQHFGDGTRLSIL.